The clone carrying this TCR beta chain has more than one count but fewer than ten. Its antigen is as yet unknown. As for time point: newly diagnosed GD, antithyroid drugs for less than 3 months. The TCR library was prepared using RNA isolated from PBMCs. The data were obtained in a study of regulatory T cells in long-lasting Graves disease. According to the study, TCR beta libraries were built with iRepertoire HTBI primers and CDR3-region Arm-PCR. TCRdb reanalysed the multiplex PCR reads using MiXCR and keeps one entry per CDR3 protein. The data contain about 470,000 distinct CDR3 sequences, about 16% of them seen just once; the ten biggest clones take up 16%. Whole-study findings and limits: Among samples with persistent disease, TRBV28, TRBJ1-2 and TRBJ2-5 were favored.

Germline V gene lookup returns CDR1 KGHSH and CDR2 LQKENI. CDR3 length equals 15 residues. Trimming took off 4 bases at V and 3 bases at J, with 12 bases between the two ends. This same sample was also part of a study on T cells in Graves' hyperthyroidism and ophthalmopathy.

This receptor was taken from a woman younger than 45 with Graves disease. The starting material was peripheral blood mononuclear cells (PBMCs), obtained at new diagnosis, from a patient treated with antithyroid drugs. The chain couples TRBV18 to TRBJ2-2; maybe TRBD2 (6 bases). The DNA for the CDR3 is TGTGCCAGCTCACGGACCGGGAGCGACACCGGGGAGCTGTTTTTT. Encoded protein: CASSRTGSDTGELFF.